This T cell receptor (beta chain) was captured by sequencing in a study of a mutant IDH1 vaccine in newly diagnosed glioma (dated by TCRdb to the early 2020s). Study-wide context: Of the roughly 30 treated patients, 62.5% were male and roughly 40% were female, and a mean age of 40.4 years was recorded. Before enrollment, patients had received standard therapy of radiotherapy alone, temozolomide alone, or radiochemotherapy with temozolomide; most received the combination. Peripheral blood was collected at six visits: V03 (baseline), V05, V07, V10, V12 and V13. Longitudinal TCRB deep sequencing was performed for 20 to 30 treated patients wherever samples were available for exploratory analyses. The paper's findings and limits, for the study overall: It was noted by the authors that analyses of patient blood samples could not be reproduced owing to sample limitations. Pseudoprogression appeared unrelated to alterations in the top peripheral T cell clonotypes detected by TCRB sequencing. PBMC samples for TCRB deep sequencing were selected based on availability. Vaccine-induced immune responses across multiple MHC alleles were detected in approximately 93% of patients.

The time point label, as the study defines it: baseline, week 1 (first vaccination visit). According to the study, the label for this sample's treatment or condition signals: pre-vaccination baseline after standard-of-care therapy. Newly diagnosed WHO grade 3 or 4 IDH1-mutant astrocytomas showing loss of nuclear ATRX were present in the donors. The samples were drawn from NOA16, a multicentre, single-arm, open-label phase I trial in Germany that tested a mutant IDH1 peptide vaccine in humans for the first time. Blood drawn at visit V03 was used as the baseline sample for immunogenicity testing. The DNeasy Blood and Tissue Kit was used to extract genomic DNA from EDTA blood for TCRB sequencing. With regard to this clone: Its antigen remains undetermined. There are no base qualities to consult, and no much larger clone falls within one base.

The method behind the library was the immunoSEQ multiplex PCR assay. Rearranged TCR beta chain sequences were amplified using the hsTCRB Kit according to the manufacturer's protocol. An Illumina MiSeq was used to sequence the TCRB libraries. The study's own analysis went as follows. The proprietary platform of the kit vendor was used for demultiplexing, trimming and gene mapping. TCRdb holds this immuneACCESS table with in-frame rearrangements only. Some clones are missing; in checked studies, unresolved V genes explain under half, and the rest has no known cause. The V and J calls and clone size were taken over from that table, and D and trimming were inferred from the DNA. In this sample the table shows more than 50,000 clones, approximately 86% of which occur a single time. Together, the top ten hold 2.9% of the sample. The germline V gene yields MGHRA for CDR1 and YSYEKL for CDR2. V was cut back by 3 bases and J by 6 bases, leaving a gap of 18 bases between them. Including cysteine and phenylalanine, the CDR3 has 16 amino acids. Only the CDR3 portion is preserved as DNA: 48 bases, with reading frame beginning at the first base.

The TCR sequence derives from a man aged 25-45 years with glioma. The sample here was PBMCs, taken from a glioma patient treated with radiotherapy, temozolomide or both. This chain is built from TRBV4-1 and TRBJ2-1; possibly the D gene is TRBD2, per 6 matching bases. The CDR3 reads CASSQPTRAAGNEQFF. The bases read TGCGCCAGCAGCCAGCCGACTAGGGCCGCCGGCAATGAGCAGTTCTTC.